Listed here are 17 T cell receptor beta chains from one sample, sequenced in a study of blood T cell repertoires in COVID-19. Clones were read by immunoSEQ multiplex PCR, and TCRdb kept only the in-frame ones, dropping some. The sample carries roughly 280,000 clones, approximately 80% recorded once. Sequencing was carried out using peripheral blood. Receptors were obtained from a man in his sixties with acute or convalescent COVID-19.

The V call is TRBV28, the J call TRBJ1-2, with D tentatively TRBD1 (6 bases). Deletions cut 6 bases from V and 5 bases from J, with 16 bases between. The CDR3 contains 14 residues. CDR1 MDHEN and CDR2 SYDVKM come from the germline V gene. The CDR3: CASRSSGEGYGYTF. CDR3 nucleotides: TGTGCCAGCAGATCGTCAGGGGAAGGGTATGGCTACACCTTC.

This chain joins TRBV19 and TRBJ1-1; weak D call: TRBD1 (6 bases). In germline, CDR1 is LNHDA, CDR2 SQIVND (reference sequence). V was trimmed by 1 base and J by 4 bases, leaving 10 bases between them. This CDR3 has 14 residues. CDR3 nucleotides: TGTGCCAGTAGTATAGGGGGCAGGGGCACTGAAGCTTTCTTT. This gives the protein CASSIGGRGTEAFF.

In nucleotides, the CDR3 is TGTGCCAGCAGCAAAGTACGGGAGTGGGAGCCGACCCAGTACTTC. Translation gives CASSKVREWEPTQYF. The J gene is TRBJ2-5, the V gene TRBV21-1; the table names TRBD2, a call not compared with the DNA. TRBV21-1 is given as a pseudogene. This CDR3 spans 15 amino acids.

V gene TRBV10-1 combines with J gene TRBJ2-7, with 9 positions matching TRBD1. In germline, CDR1 is WNHNN, CDR2 SYGVQD (reference sequence). With 4 bases clipped from V and 5 bases from J, the junction kept 3 bases outside the gene matches. CDR3 size: 13 residues. The CDR3 sequence: CASSVQGANEQYF. The DNA of the CDR3 is TGCGCCAGCAGTGTACAGGGGGCGAACGAGCAGTACTTC.

Only one count was recorded for this clone. The CDR3 nucleotides are TGTGCCAGCCGACTCCGCCTAATTAATGAAAAACTGTTTTTT. Amino acid sequence: CASRLRLINEKLFF. The chain has TRBV2 and TRBJ1-4; D gene uncertain. Germline CDR1 is SNHLY and CDR2 is FYNNEI. V was cut by 8 bases and J by 4 bases, with 14 bases left in between. The CDR3 is made up of 14 amino acids.

The CDR3 coding sequence is TGTGCCAGCAGTCGGTCCGGGACTAGGGGCTGGACCGGGGAGCTGTTTTTT. Its translation: CASSRSGTRGWTGELFF. V usage is TRBV6-6 and J usage is TRBJ2-2; 8 positions match TRBD2. The CDR3 consists of 17 residues. J gave up 5 bases and V 5 bases, and 13 bases lay outside the gene matches. Germline V lookup: CDR1 MNHNY, CDR2 SVGAGI (reference sequence).

The chain couples TRBV5-1 to TRBJ1-5; tentative D call: TRBD1 (5 bases). V lost 4 bases and J lost 6, with 11 bases in between. Looked up from germline, CDR1 is SGHRS and CDR2 is YFSETQ. This CDR3 is built from 13 residues. CDR3 sequence: CASSERGGQPQHF. The CDR3 DNA follows: TGCGCCAGCAGCGAGCGCGGGGGTCAGCCCCAGCATTTT.

CDR3 sequence (DNA): TGTGCCAGCTCAATACTAGCGGGGGAGGAGACCCAGTACTTC. Translating it yields CASSILAGEETQYF. The chain links TRBV18 to TRBJ2-5; 11 bases map to TRBD2. Per germline, CDR1 KGHSH and CDR2 LQKENI. Trimming at V came to 5 bases and at J to 5 bases, leaving 4 bases not matched to a gene. This CDR3 has 14 residues.

CDR3 nucleotides: TGTGCCAGCTCACAGGGACATAACACTGAAGCTTTCTTT. Protein sequence: CASSQGHNTEAFF. This chain connects TRBV18 to TRBJ1-1; weak D call: TRBD1 (6 bases). Trimming left V 4 bases short and J 2 bases short, with 8 bases between. Per the germline V gene, CDR1 is KGHSH and CDR2 is LQKENI. CDR3 length: 13 amino acids.

This sequence joins TRBV25-1 and TRBJ2-2, with D possibly matching TRBD2 (5 bases). V was trimmed by 0 bases and J by 1 base, leaving 9 bases between them. The CDR3 runs to 16 residues. The germline gives CDR1 MGHDK, CDR2 SYGVNS. The CDR3 protein is CASSEYRGMNTGELFF. CDR3 DNA sequence: TGTGCCAGCAGTGAATACCGGGGAATGAACACCGGGGAGCTGTTTTTT.

This rearrangement joins TRBV15 to TRBJ2-3; D is ambiguous. This CDR3 has 12 residues. V dropped 0 bases and J dropped 7 bases, with 5 bases sitting between them. Germline V gene data show CDR1 as LNHNV and CDR2 as YYDKDF (reference sequence). Here the CDR3 reads CATSRDTYTQYF. The DNA of the CDR3 is TGTGCCACCAGCAGAGATACATATACGCAGTATTTT.

V is TRBV10-1 and J is TRBJ2-7; D gene ambiguous. The V gene lost 0 bases and the J gene lost 1 base, with 4 bases spanning the gap. The CDR3 loop spans 13 amino acids. From germline, CDR1 is WNHNN and CDR2 SYGVQD (reference sequence). The CDR3 coding sequence is TGCGCCAGCAGTGAGTCGAGATCCTACGAGCAGTACTTC. Protein: CASSESRSYEQYF.

The chain links TRBV7-8 to TRBJ2-5, with 9 bases aligning to TRBD1. Germline CDR1 reads SGHVS; CDR2 reads FQNEAQ. V trimming: 5 bases; J trimming: 7 bases; junction bases outside the gene matches: 14. The CDR3 covers 16 residues. The CDR3 sequence is CASSLPTGGAGGTQYF. The CDR3 DNA is TGTGCCAGCAGCCTGCCCACAGGGGGCGCCGGAGGGACCCAGTACTTC.

The chain uses TRBV2 and TRBJ2-5; 11 nucleotides line up with TRBD2. The germline CDR1 and CDR2 sequences are SNHLY and FYNNEI. Losses at the gene ends were 5 bases for V and 5 bases for J; bases not matched to a gene: 7. There are 15 residues in the CDR3. CDR3 bases: TGTGCCAGCAGTCGACTAGCGGGGCGGGGGGAGACCCAGTACTTC. It translates to CASSRLAGRGETQYF.

This clone was seen only a few times. The chain combines TRBV18 with TRBJ2-3; D may be TRBD1 (6 bases). CDR1 is KGHSH and CDR2 is LQKENI in the germline V gene. CDR3 length: 13 amino acids. V was shortened by 4 bases and J by 4 bases, with 9 bases between the two germline ends. The CDR3 loop is CASSRTGSDTQYF. The CDR3 DNA sequence: TGTGCCAGCTCACGCACAGGGTCAGATACGCAGTATTTT.

This clone was picked up one time. The chain uses TRBV7-3 and TRBJ2-7; 7 nucleotides align to TRBD2. The CDR3 spans 14 residues. V trimming: 4 bases; J trimming: 5 bases; junction bases outside the gene matches: 8. Per germline, CDR1 SGHTA and CDR2 FQGTGA. The CDR3 region has the DNA TGTGCCAGCAGCTCGTTCCCGGGACTAAACGAGCAGTACTTC. As protein: CASSSFPGLNEQYF. Together with reference TRBV7-3 and TRBJ2-7, the CDR3 gives the full variable domain: GAGVSQTPSNKVTEKGKYVELRCDPISGHTALYWYRQSLGQGPEFLIYFQGTGAADDSGLPNDRFFAVRPEGSVSTLKIQRTERGDSAVYLCASSSFPGLNEQYFGPGTRLTVT.

The chain combines TRBV10-1 with TRBJ1-1, with 9 bases that match TRBD1. Germline V gives CDR1 WNHNN, CDR2 SYGVQD (reference sequence). The CDR3 has 14 residues. V trimming: 6 bases; J trimming: 4 bases; junction bases outside the gene matches: 6. The CDR3 region is CASSYRGHGTEAFF. CDR3 DNA: TGCGCCAGCAGCTACAGGGGGCACGGCACTGAAGCTTTCTTT.